This passage covers 29 T cell receptor beta chains from one sample sequenced in a study of glioma-infiltrating T cells. The iRepertoire nested amplicon-rescue multiplex PCR amplified TCR alpha and beta CDR3s from RNA. TCRdb reanalysed the multiplex PCR reads using MiXCR and keeps one entry per CDR3 protein. The data contain 160,000 or so distinct CDR3 sequences, about 40% of them seen just once; the ten biggest clones take up over 4%. Sequenced: glioma tissue, nonneoplastic brain tissue, or PBMCs (not recorded which). The origin of the receptors is a human donor with low-grade glioma or glioblastoma, undergoing nonglioma brain surgery, or in good health (not recorded which).

The chain carries TRBV7-3 and TRBJ2-1; 9 bases line up with TRBD2. Per germline, CDR1 SGHTA and CDR2 FQGTGA. V trimming: 2 bases; J trimming: 2 bases; junction bases outside the gene matches: 7. This CDR3 is built from 17 residues. The CDR3 bases are TGTGCCAGCAGCTTAGCCGCGGGAGGGCCGGCCTACAATGAGCAGTTCTTC. This translates into CASSLAAGGPAYNEQFF.

This clonotype showed up many times. CDR3 residues: CSARQGYDKRQYF. CDR3 in DNA: TGCAGTGCGCGACAGGGTTACGATAAGAGGCAGTACTTC. The V call is TRBV20-1, the J call TRBJ2-7, with TRBD1 matching over 7 bases. CDR3 size: 13 residues. V trimming: 6 bases; J trimming: 9 bases; junction bases outside the gene matches: 14. Looked up from germline, CDR1 is DFQATT and CDR2 is SNEGSKA (reference sequence).

The V gene is TRBV29-1, the J gene TRBJ1-2; D remains ambiguous. The CDR3 length is 14 residues. Trimming took 1 base from V and 7 from J, leaving 16 bases between them. Germline CDR1 reads SQVTM; CDR2 reads ANQGSEA. In DNA form, the CDR3 reads TGCAGCGTTGAAGTCGATGAGAGAGTTTCTGGCTACACCTTC. Residues: CSVEVDERVSGYTF.

The CDR3 DNA reads as TGTGCCAGCAGCCAAGATATAGCAGGGCACCAAGAGACCCAGTACTTC. Translated, it gives CASSQDIAGHQETQYF. J is TRBJ2-5 and V is TRBV3-1, with D tentatively TRBD1 (5 bases). Germline loops: CDR1 LGHDT, CDR2 YNNKEL (reference sequence). V was pared by 0 bases and J by 0 bases, with 11 bases between. The CDR3 totals 16 residues.

With respect to this clonotype: A single base separates this from a much larger clone, so it may be a read error. The gene calls are TRBV28 and TRBJ2-7; 8 bases agree with TRBD1. The junction had 17 bases not matched to a gene; V was cut back by 5 bases and J by 11 bases. Germline values: CDR1 MDHEN, CDR2 SYDVKM. This CDR3 has 15 amino acids. CDR3 sequence reads: CASSGRTGYVGEKYF. CDR3 sequence (DNA): TGTGCCAGCAGTGGGCGGACAGGGTATGTAGGAGAGAAGTACTTC.

As for this clonotype: At one of its ends the junction is not consistent with the germline gene, which may arise from a read error. This chain joins TRBV27 and TRBJ1-5; D remains unclear. The CDR3 sequence is 13 residues long. In germline, CDR1 is MNHEY, CDR2 SMNVEV (reference sequence). CDR3 sequence reads: CDSSIREDQPQHF. DNA of the CDR3: TGTGACAGCAGTATACGGGAGGATCAGCCCCAGCATTTT.

This clonotype was found once. A much larger clone lies one base from this, so it may be a read error. This rearrangement joins TRBV2 to TRBJ1-2; D is unclear. Germline lookup yields CDR1 SNHLY and CDR2 FYNNEI. CDR3 length: 13 amino acids. The CDR3: CAGSNLGNYGYTF. The CDR3 region has the DNA TGTGCCGGCAGTAATCTAGGGAACTATGGCTACACCTTC.

Points on this clonotype: This clone may be a read error of a much larger clone one base away. The chain employs TRBV24-1 and TRBJ1-1; no firm D call. The CDR3 length is 10 residues. Germline CDR1 is KGHDR and CDR2 is SFDVKD. The V end was cut by 11 bases, the J end by 9 bases, with 12 bases between. CDR3: CAKINTQAFF. DNA for the CDR3: TGTGCCAAGATAAATACTCAAGCTTTCTTT.

V usage is TRBV12-3 or TRBV12-4 and J usage is TRBJ2-5; 12 nucleotides agree with TRBD2. Trimming removed 7 bases from V and 5 bases from J; junction bases left unmatched: 5. This CDR3 comprises 14 residues. The CDR3: CASNPSGRVETQYF. The CDR3 nucleotides are TGTGCCAGCAATCCTAGCGGGAGGGTCGAGACCCAGTACTTC.

The rearrangement uses TRBV19 and TRBJ2-2; D not certain. Germline V lookup: CDR1 LNHDA, CDR2 SQIVND (reference sequence). The CDR3 extends over 16 amino acids. Trimming removed 1 base at V and 4 bases at J, with 13 bases between. This CDR3 is CASSIVVISGTGELFF. In DNA form, the CDR3 reads TGTGCCAGTAGTATAGTGGTCATCAGTGGCACCGGGGAGCTGTTTTTT. Combining the CDR3 with reference TRBV19 and TRBJ2-2 gives the whole variable domain DGGITQSPKYLFRKEGQNVTLSCEQNLNHDAMYWYRQDPGQGLRLIYYSQIVNDFQKGDIAEGYSVSREKKESFPLTVTSAQKNPTAFYLCASSIVVISGTGELFFGEGSRLTVL.

Remarks on this clonotype: The junction differs from germline at one of its ends, possibly a read error. The V and J genes are TRBV2 and TRBJ2-5; a weak D match, TRBD2 (5 bases). CDR3 length: 14 amino acids. Germline loops: CDR1 SNHLY, CDR2 FYNNEI. This CDR3 reads CASSESAGRETQYF. The CDR3 DNA sequence: TGCGCCAGCAGCGAAAGTGCAGGAAGGGAGACACAGTACTTC. The variable domain in full, with the rest retrieved from reference TRBV2 and TRBJ2-5, is EPEVTQTPSHQVTQMGQEVILRCVPISNHLYFYWYRQILGQKVEFLVSFYNNEISEKSEIFDDQFSVERPDGSNFTLKIRSTKLEDSAMYFCASSESAGRETQYFGPGTRLLVL.

This sequence joins TRBV3-1 and TRBJ2-3; 8 bases align to TRBD2. Germline assignment: CDR1 LGHDT and CDR2 YNNKEL (reference sequence). CDR3 size: 15 residues. Losses at the gene ends were 7 bases for V and 2 bases for J; bases not matched to a gene: 8. CDR3 loop: CASTRGAGVTDTQYF. CDR3 in DNA: TGTGCCAGCACCCGGGGAGCGGGGGTCACAGATACGCAGTATTTT.

This clonotype was recorded many times. The chain joins TRBV28 to TRBJ2-1, with TRBD1 matching over 7 bases. The CDR3 has 16 amino acids. The V segment lost 4 bases and the J segment 1 base; nucleotides outside the gene matches: 7. Germline CDR1 MDHEN, CDR2 SYDVKM. CDR3 nucleotide sequence: TGTGCCAGCAGTTGGGGACAGTGGACATCCTACAATGAGCAGTTCTTC. Protein: CASSWGQWTSYNEQFF.

In its sample, this clonotype was seen a few times. V and J are TRBV11-3 and TRBJ2-1, with 10 positions matching TRBD2. This CDR3 has 13 residues. J gave up 7 bases and V 6 bases, and 3 bases lay outside the gene matches. Germline V lookup: CDR1 SGHNT, CDR2 YENEEA. CDR3 DNA: TGTGCCAGCAGAGCGGGAGGGGAAAATGAGCAGTTCTTC. This sequence encodes CASRAGGENEQFF.

The table lists this clonotype with many counts. DNA for the CDR3: TGTGCCAGCAGCTTGGGCAAGAGCTCCTACGAGCAGTACTTC. Its protein product is CASSLGKSSYEQYF. The chain couples TRBV7-8 to TRBJ2-7; D not resolved. Trimming removed 3 bases from V and 0 bases from J, with 9 bases in between. There are 14 residues in the CDR3. CDR1 and CDR2 from the germline V gene are SGHVS and FQNEAQ.

This clonotype has just one count. CDR3 nucleotides: TGTGCCAGCAGTACTACGGGGACAAGGGGGAATCAGCCCCAGCATTTT. It translates to CASSTTGTRGNQPQHF. V gene TRBV12-3 or TRBV12-4 combines with J gene TRBJ1-5, with D perhaps TRBD1 (6 bases). This CDR3 has 16 residues. Between the trimmed V and J ends, which lost 5 bases and 4 bases, there was a span of 18 bases.

In this sample, this clonotype turned up many times. As DNA, the CDR3 is TGTGCCAGCAGTTACGGCCTCTACAATGAGCAGTTCTTC. It specifies CASSYGLYNEQFF. This rearrangement joins TRBV27 to TRBJ2-1, with unresolved D. V lost 4 bases and J lost 3, with 7 bases in between. CDR1 and CDR2 from the germline V gene are MNHEY and SMNVEV (reference sequence). CDR3 length equals 13 residues.

About this clonotype itself: The germline gene is not matched at one end of the junction; a read error may be the cause. V gene TRBV20-1 combines with J gene TRBJ2-5, with 11 bases aligning to TRBD2. From germline, CDR1 is DFQATT and CDR2 SNEGSKA (reference sequence). The CDR3 length is 15 residues. CDR3 sequence (DNA): TGCGGTGCTAATAATCGACTAGCGGGAACAGGGACCCAGTACTTC. This gives the protein CGANNRLAGTGTQYF.

The V call is TRBV20-1, the J call TRBJ2-3; D possibly corresponds to TRBD2 (6 bases). CDR1 is DFQATT and CDR2 is SNEGSKA in the germline V gene (reference sequence). This CDR3 region has 15 residues. The V gene lost 6 bases and the J gene lost 0 bases, with 16 bases spanning the gap. The CDR3 region has the DNA TGCAGTGCCACCCACGGAGGGGCTAGCACAGATACGCAGTATTTT. It is translated as CSATHGGASTDTQYF.

This clonotype came up a few times. The rearrangement uses TRBV19 and TRBJ2-3, with a possible D match to TRBD2 (6 bases). The CDR3 runs to 17 residues. V lost 4 bases and J 3 bases, leaving 20 bases between the germline ends. Germline loops: CDR1 LNHDA, CDR2 SQIVND (reference sequence). For the CDR3, the DNA is TGTGCCAGTAGTACTCAGCAGCTAGCGAAGGGGACAGATACGCAGTATTTT. Translation gives CASSTQQLAKGTDTQYF.

The table lists this clonotype with many counts. The gene calls are TRBV2 and TRBJ2-1, with 8 bases matching TRBD1. Germline trimming cut 5 bases from V and 5 bases from J; bases unmatched to any gene: 8. The V gene's germline CDR1 is SNHLY and CDR2 FYNNEI. This CDR3 region has 15 residues. CDR3 in amino acids: CASSLGQGLNNEQFF. The CDR3 DNA reads as TGTGCCAGCAGTTTAGGACAGGGCCTCAACAATGAGCAGTTCTTC.

The sample holds a few counts of this clonotype. The chain links TRBV5-4 to TRBJ2-3, with TRBD2 identical over 8 bases. The germline V gene has CDR1 SGHNT and CDR2 YYREEE (reference sequence). CDR3 length: 13 amino acids. V lost 6 bases to trimming and J lost 3 bases; unmatched junction nucleotides: 3. CDR3 DNA sequence: TGTGCCAGCACGGGGGGGCTTACAGATACGCAGTATTTT. This encodes CASTGGLTDTQYF.

This clonotype was recorded at least ten times. This chain uses TRBV6-1 with TRBJ1-5; no clear D. Trimming pared 3 bases from V and 5 bases from J, leaving 11 bases between. Per the germline V gene, CDR1 is MNHNS and CDR2 is SASEGT. CDR3 length equals 14 residues. CDR3 protein: CASSDLGGYQPQHF. CDR3 coding DNA: TGTGCCAGCAGTGACCTCGGAGGCTATCAGCCCCAGCATTTT.

The table lists this clonotype with many counts. The chain combines TRBV27 with TRBJ2-5, with 9 nucleotides matching TRBD2. The germline CDR1 and CDR2 sequences are MNHEY and SMNVEV (reference sequence). This CDR3 is 15 amino acids long. Trimming at V came to 6 bases and at J to 6 bases, leaving 11 bases not matched to a gene. Here the CDR3 reads CASSPSRGLAKTQYF. CDR3 coding DNA: TGTGCCAGCAGCCCCTCTAGAGGACTAGCGAAGACCCAGTACTTC.

As to this clonotype: One end of the junction does not line up with germline, which may come from a read error. The chain links TRBV12-3 or TRBV12-4 to TRBJ2-1, with D possibly being TRBD1 (5 bases). CDR3 length: 12 amino acids. DNA of the CDR3: TGTGCCAGAAGTTTAGGGGACAATGAGCAGTTCTTC. Its protein product is CARSLGDNEQFF.

This clonotype was seen only a few times. The V call is TRBV4-1, the J call TRBJ2-2, with D uncertain. V was trimmed by 2 bases and J by 4 bases, leaving 14 bases between them. The CDR3 is 16 amino acids. Per germline, CDR1 MGHRA and CDR2 YSYEKL. The CDR3 loop reads CASSQSPEVSTGELFF. As DNA, the CDR3 is TGCGCCAGCAGCCAAAGTCCTGAGGTTAGCACCGGGGAGCTGTTTTTT.

Turning to this clonotype: A much larger clone lies a single base off, so this may be a read error. The rearrangement uses TRBV20-1 and TRBJ2-7; maybe TRBD1 (6 bases). CDR1 is DFQATT and CDR2 is SNEGSKA in the germline V gene (reference sequence). V lost 4 bases and J 4 bases, leaving 14 bases between the germline ends. The CDR3 loop spans 13 amino acids. The CDR3 loop is CSATKTGSYEQYF. The DNA for the CDR3 is TGCAGTGCTACAAAAACAGGGTCGTACGAGCAGTACTTC.

Worth noting for this clonotype: A much larger clone sits a single nucleotide away, making a read error possible. The rearrangement uses TRBV12-3 or TRBV12-4 and TRBJ1-5; D ambiguous. Deletions cut 5 bases from V and 8 bases from J, with 13 bases between. This CDR3 is 13 amino acids long. Here the CDR3 reads CASSGPRDKPQHF. For the CDR3, the DNA is TGTGCCAGCAGTGGCCCGAGGGATAAGCCCCAGCATTTT.

Regarding this clonotype: This sequence may be a read error, since a much larger clone differs from it by one base. The chain couples TRBV29-1 to TRBJ2-3, with D unclear. Between the trimmed V and J ends, which lost 8 bases and 9 bases, there was a span of 12 bases. The CDR3 consists of 10 residues. Germline V CDR1 and CDR2: SQVTM, ANQGSEA. CDR3 protein: CSIGGATQYF. The CDR3 bases are TGCAGCATTGGTGGTGCAACGCAGTATTTT.